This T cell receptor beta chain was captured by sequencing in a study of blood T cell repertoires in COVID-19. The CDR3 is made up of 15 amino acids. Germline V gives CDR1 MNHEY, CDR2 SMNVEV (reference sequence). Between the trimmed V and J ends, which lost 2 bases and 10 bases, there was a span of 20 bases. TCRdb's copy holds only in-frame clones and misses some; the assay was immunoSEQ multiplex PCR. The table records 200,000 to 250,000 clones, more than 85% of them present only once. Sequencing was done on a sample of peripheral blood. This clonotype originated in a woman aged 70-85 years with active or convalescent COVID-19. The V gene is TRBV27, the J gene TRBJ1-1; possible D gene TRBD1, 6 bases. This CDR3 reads CASSLGGGLNTGAFF. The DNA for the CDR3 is TGTGCCAGCAGTTTAGGGGGGGGGCTAAATACGGGAGCTTTCTTT.